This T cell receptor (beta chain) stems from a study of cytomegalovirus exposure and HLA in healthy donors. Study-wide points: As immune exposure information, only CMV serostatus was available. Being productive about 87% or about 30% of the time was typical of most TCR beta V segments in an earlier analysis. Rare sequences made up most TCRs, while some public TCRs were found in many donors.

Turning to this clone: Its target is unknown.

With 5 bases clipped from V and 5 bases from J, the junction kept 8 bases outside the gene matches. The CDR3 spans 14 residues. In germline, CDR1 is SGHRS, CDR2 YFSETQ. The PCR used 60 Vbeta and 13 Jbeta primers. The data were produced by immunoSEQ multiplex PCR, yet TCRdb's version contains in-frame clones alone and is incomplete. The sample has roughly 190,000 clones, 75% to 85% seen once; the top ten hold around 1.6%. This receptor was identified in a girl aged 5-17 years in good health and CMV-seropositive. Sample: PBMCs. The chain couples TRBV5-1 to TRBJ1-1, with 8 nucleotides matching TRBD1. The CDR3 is CASRSGQGGTEAFF. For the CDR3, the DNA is TGCGCCAGCAGGAGCGGACAGGGAGGGACTGAAGCTTTCTTT.